This T cell receptor (beta chain) emerged from a study of T cell responses to AZD1222 COVID-19 vaccine. Broader study findings: The span of vaccine-associated CD4 TCRs extended across spike, with dominance at 160-218 and 743-854.

About this clone itself: What it recognizes is unknown.

V was cut by 0 bases and J by 1 base, with 9 bases left in between. Germline lookup yields CDR1 WNHNN and CDR2 SYGVQD (reference sequence). This CDR3 has 15 residues. Some clones are missing from TCRdb's copy, which holds only in-frame ones; the method was immunoSEQ multiplex PCR. The sample gives about 150,000 clones, roughly 85% of which show up once; around 8% is in the top ten. The receptor was derived from an adult who received the MenACWY meningococcal vaccine as a control. The chain couples TRBV10-1 to TRBJ2-5; D gene unclear. Sequences were derived from peripheral blood, sampled 28 days after the second dose of the MenACWY control vaccine. CDR3 DNA: TGCGCCAGCAGTGAGTCGATTGGATTCCAAGAGACCCAGTACTTC. Protein sequence: CASSESIGFQETQYF.